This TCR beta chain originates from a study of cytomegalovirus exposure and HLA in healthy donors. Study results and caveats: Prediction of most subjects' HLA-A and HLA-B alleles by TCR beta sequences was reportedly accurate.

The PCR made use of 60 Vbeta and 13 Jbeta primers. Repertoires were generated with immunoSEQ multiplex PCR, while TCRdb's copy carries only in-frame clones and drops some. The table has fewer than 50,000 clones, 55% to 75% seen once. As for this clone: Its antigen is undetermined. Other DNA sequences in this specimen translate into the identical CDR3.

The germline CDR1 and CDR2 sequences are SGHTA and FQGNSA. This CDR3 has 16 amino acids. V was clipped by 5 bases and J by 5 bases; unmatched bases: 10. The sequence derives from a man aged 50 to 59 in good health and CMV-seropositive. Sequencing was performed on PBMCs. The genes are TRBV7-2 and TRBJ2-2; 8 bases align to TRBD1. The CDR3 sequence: CASSPGTGGRTGELFF. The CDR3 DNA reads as TGTGCCAGCAGCCCCGGGACAGGAGGGCGAACCGGGGAGCTGTTTTTT.